This is a list of T cell receptor beta chains from one sample in a study of brain metastases from non-small cell lung cancer. Data came from immunoSEQ multiplex PCR; TCRdb stores just in-frame clones and leaves some out. The sample carries thousands of clones, over 85% recorded once. Sample: primary lung tumor tissue. Receptors were obtained from a donor aged 40 or over with non-small cell lung cancer. Each CDR3 is given with its conserved first and last residue. Fields, in order: CDR3 protein, CDR3 DNA, J gene, V gene, D gene, clone size. The D gene is left open where the match is weak. Rows may omit the clone size; those that give it use once, few, many or a size class.

CDR3: CATSRGGLISYNEQFF
DNA: TGTGCCACCAGCAGAGGGGGCCTGATCTCCTACAATGAGCAGTTCTTC
J: TRBJ2-1
V: TRBV15
D: .
size: .

CDR3: CASSYSSSGQETQYF
DNA: TGTGCCAGCAGTTACTCCTCTAGCGGGCAAGAGACCCAGTACTTC
J: TRBJ2-5
V: TRBV6-5
D: TRBD2
size: .

CDR3: CASSPTTGLGAFF
DNA: TGTGCCAGCAGCCCTACGACAGGGCTAGGAGCTTTCTTT
J: TRBJ1-1
V: TRBV7-8
D: TRBD1
size: .

CDR3: CANPTGGGGELFF
DNA: TGTGCCAACCCGACAGGGGGGGGCGGGGAGCTGTTTTTT
J: TRBJ2-2
V: TRBV25-1
D: TRBD1
size: .

CDR3: CASSEKGVTDTQYF
DNA: TGTGCCAGCAGTGAGAAAGGAGTCACAGATACGCAGTATTTT
J: TRBJ2-3
V: TRBV6-4
D: .
size: .

CDR3: CASSQDRWGSAEAFF
DNA: TGCGCCAGCAGCCAAGATCGTTGGGGGAGCGCTGAAGCTTTCTTT
J: TRBJ1-1
V: TRBV4-1
D: .
size: .

CDR3: CASSPPTGGRTDTQYF
DNA: TGTGCCAGCAGCCCCCCGACAGGGGGCCGTACAGATACGCAGTATTTT
J: TRBJ2-3
V: TRBV5-5
D: TRBD1
size: .

CDR3: CASSQDDGESVETQYF
DNA: TGCGCCAGCAGCCAAGACGATGGGGAGAGCGTTGAGACCCAGTACTTC
J: TRBJ2-5
V: TRBV4-3
D: .
size: .

CDR3: CAWASDGELFF
DNA: TGTGCCTGGGCGTCTGACGGGGAGCTGTTTTTT
J: TRBJ2-2
V: TRBV30
D: .
size: .

CDR3: CASSETPRGEQFF
DNA: TGTGCCAGCAGTGAAACACCCCGGGGTGAGCAGTTCTTC
J: TRBJ2-1
V: TRBV2
D: .
size: .

CDR3: CASSSIRSYGYTF
DNA: TGTGCCAGCAGTTCGATCAGGTCATATGGCTACACCTTC
J: TRBJ1-2
V: TRBV6-5
D: .
size: .

CDR3: CASSLGSAISYEQYF
DNA: TGTGCCAGCAGCTTAGGGTCTGCGATCTCCTACGAGCAGTACTTC
J: TRBJ2-7
V: TRBV5-6
D: .
size: .

CDR3: CASSLPNSGLGYGYTF
DNA: TGTGCCAGCTCACTCCCAAACTCAGGGTTGGGCTATGGCTACACCTTC
J: TRBJ1-2
V: TRBV18
D: .
size: .

CDR3: CASSPGNEQYF
DNA: TGTGCCAGCAGTCCAGGCAACGAGCAGTACTTC
J: TRBJ2-7
V: TRBV6-1
D: .
size: .

CDR3: CASSYLAGASTDTQYF
DNA: TGTGCCAGCAGCTATTTAGCGGGGGCTTCCACAGATACGCAGTATTTT
J: TRBJ2-3
V: TRBV3-1/TRBV3-2
D: TRBD2
size: .

CDR3: CASSSTGRGSTEAFF
DNA: TGTGCCAGCAGCTCAACAGGGAGGGGTAGCACTGAAGCTTTCTTT
J: TRBJ1-1
V: TRBV7-9
D: .
size: .

CDR3: CARSLTWVGTEAFF
DNA: TGTGCCCGCAGCTTAACGTGGGTAGGAACTGAAGCTTTCTTT
J: TRBJ1-1
V: TRBV7-9
D: .
size: .

CDR3: CASSSGQGVGAGELFF
DNA: TGTGCCAGTAGTAGCGGACAGGGGGTTGGGGCCGGGGAGCTGTTTTTT
J: TRBJ2-2
V: TRBV19
D: TRBD1
size: .

CDR3: CASSLHASGNADTQYF
DNA: TGTGCCAGCAGCTTACATGCTAGCGGGAATGCGGATACGCAGTATTTT
J: TRBJ2-3
V: TRBV7-3
D: TRBD2
size: .

CDR3: CAHSGRVGNSPLHF
DNA: TGTGCCCATAGCGGTAGGGTCGGTAATTCACCCCTCCATTTT
J: TRBJ1-6
V: TRBV28
D: .
size: .

CDR3: CASSGANTEAFF
DNA: TGTGCCAGCAGCGGGGCGAACACTGAAGCTTTCTTT
J: TRBJ1-1
V: TRBV3-1/TRBV3-2
D: .
size: .

CDR3: CASSQGVRDRSYEQYF
DNA: TGCGCCAGCAGCCAAGGGGTCCGGGACAGGTCCTACGAGCAGTACTTC
J: TRBJ2-7
V: TRBV4-1
D: TRBD1
size: .

CDR3: CSAPGTSGRNEQFF
DNA: TGCAGCGCCCCGGGGACTAGCGGGAGGAATGAGCAGTTCTTC
J: TRBJ2-1
V: TRBV29-1
D: TRBD2
size: .

CDR3: CASSWDGEDTGELFF
DNA: TGTGCCAGTAGTTGGGACGGTGAGGACACCGGGGAGCTGTTTTTT
J: TRBJ2-2
V: TRBV6-5
D: .
size: .

CDR3: CASSLGADYGYTF
DNA: TGTGCCAGCAGCTTGGGGGCGGACTATGGCTACACCTTC
J: TRBJ1-2
V: TRBV7-2
D: .
size: .

CDR3: CASSSGTDNSPLHF
DNA: TGTGCCAGCAGCTCCGGGACCGATAATTCACCCCTCCACTTT
J: TRBJ1-6
V: TRBV4-2
D: .
size: once

CDR3: CAWSRGLKSPLHF
DNA: TGTGCCTGGAGCAGGGGATTGAAATCACCCCTCCACTTT
J: TRBJ1-6
V: TRBV30
D: .
size: .

CDR3: CATSASTGLRNEQFF
DNA: TGTGCCACCAGTGCATCAACAGGGTTGAGAAATGAGCAGTTCTTC
J: TRBJ2-1
V: TRBV24-1
D: .
size: once

CDR3: CASSHSTGDEQYF
DNA: TGTGCCAGCAGCCATTCAACAGGGGATGAGCAGTACTTC
J: TRBJ2-7
V: TRBV3-1/TRBV3-2
D: TRBD1
size: .

CDR3: CASRANRQGRQFF
DNA: TGTGCCAGCAGGGCAAACCGACAGGGGCGGCAGTTCTTC
J: TRBJ2-1
V: TRBV2
D: TRBD1
size: .

CDR3: CASNTRGPQETQYF
DNA: TGTGCCAGCAATACGAGGGGGCCTCAAGAGACCCAGTACTTC
J: TRBJ2-5
V: TRBV6-6
D: TRBD1
size: once

CDR3: CSVRGSADTQYF
DNA: TGCAGCGTACGGGGATCCGCAGATACGCAGTATTTT
J: TRBJ2-3
V: TRBV29-1
D: .
size: .

CDR3: CASNRDRGSTGELFF
DNA: TGTGCCAGCAATAGGGACAGGGGTTCTACCGGGGAGCTGTTTTTT
J: TRBJ2-2
V: TRBV5-4
D: TRBD1
size: .

CDR3: CASSYTGGDTEAFF
DNA: TGTGCCAGCAGTTACACAGGGGGGGACACTGAAGCTTTCTTT
J: TRBJ1-1
V: TRBV6-2/TRBV6-3
D: TRBD1
size: .

CDR3: CASSLGAELGAQYF
DNA: TGTGCCAGCAGCTTGGGCGCCGAACTGGGGGCTCAGTACTTC
J: TRBJ2-5
V: TRBV5-6
D: .
size: once

CDR3: CASSEDGTYEQYF
DNA: TGTGCCAGCAGTGAAGATGGGACTTATGAGCAGTACTTC
J: TRBJ2-7
V: TRBV6-1
D: .
size: once

CDR3: CAWSVLGGTDVEELFF
DNA: TGTGCCTGGAGTGTACTAGGGGGGACGGATGTAGAGGAGCTGTTTTTT
J: TRBJ2-2
V: TRBV30
D: .
size: .

CDR3: CASSSEPRSNEQFF
DNA: TGTGCCAGCAGCTCAGAACCGAGGAGCAATGAGCAGTTCTTC
J: TRBJ2-1
V: TRBV11-3
D: .
size: .

CDR3: CASSQVEGPSSLHF
DNA: TGTGCCAGCAGTCAGGTGGAGGGGCCCTCATCCCTCCACTTT
J: TRBJ1-6
V: TRBV21-1
D: .
size: .

CDR3: CASSLTGSSYEQYF
DNA: TGCGCCAGCAGCTTGACAGGGAGCTCCTACGAGCAGTACTTC
J: TRBJ2-7
V: TRBV5-1
D: .
size: .

CDR3: CASSLTGAGDQPQHF
DNA: TGTGCCAGCAGCTTAACGGGGGCCGGTGATCAGCCCCAGCATTTT
J: TRBJ1-5
V: TRBV7-9
D: .
size: .

CDR3: CASSLYLASQGAKSEQYF
DNA: TGCGCCAGCAGCTTGTACCTGGCCTCACAGGGGGCTAAAAGCGAGCAGTACTTC
J: TRBJ2-7
V: TRBV5-1
D: TRBD1
size: .

CDR3: CASSLDRGGDYTQYF
DNA: TGTGCCAGCAGTCTCGACAGGGGAGGAGATTATACGCAGTATTTT
J: TRBJ2-3
V: TRBV9
D: TRBD1
size: .

CDR3: CASNWGGRGNTEAFF
DNA: TGTGCCAGCAACTGGGGGGGAAGGGGAAACACTGAAGCTTTCTTT
J: TRBJ1-1
V: TRBV5-8
D: .
size: .

CDR3: CASSLSGVDTQYF
DNA: TGTGCCAGCAGCTTAAGTGGGGTAGATACGCAGTATTTT
J: TRBJ2-3
V: TRBV7-9
D: .
size: .

CDR3: CASSSRLTGSQETQYF
DNA: TGTGCCAGCAGCTCCCGGCTGACGGGGTCCCAAGAGACCCAGTACTTC
J: TRBJ2-5
V: TRBV7-8
D: .
size: .

CDR3: CASSDGLAGNIQYF
DNA: TGTGCCAGCAGCGACGGACTAGCGGGAAACATTCAGTACTTC
J: TRBJ2-4
V: TRBV7-2
D: TRBD2
size: .